These T cell receptor beta chains were read from a single sample in a study of blood T cell repertoires in COVID-19. Libraries were prepared by immunoSEQ multiplex PCR; TCRdb keeps only in-frame clonotypes and omits some of them. The table shows roughly 75,000 clones, with around 79% occurring only once. The sequenced material came from peripheral blood. These receptors came from a man aged 50-60 years with acute or convalescent COVID-19. Both conserved end residues are part of each CDR3. D genes are given only for firm matches. The size of a clone is reported for some rows only, either as once, few or many, or as a class for expanded clones.

J gene,D gene,V gene,clone size,CDR3 protein,CDR3 DNA
TRBJ2-7,-,TRBV13,-,CASSSPGLPNYEQYF,TGTGCCAGCAGCTCCCCAGGGCTCCCGAACTACGAGCAGTACTTC
TRBJ1-5,-,TRBV6-2/TRBV6-3,-,CASSPNTGGNQPQHF,TGTGCCAGCAGCCCAAACACCGGGGGCAATCAGCCCCAGCATTTT
TRBJ2-3,-,TRBV5-4,-,CASSSLGTLTDTQYF,TGTGCCAGCAGCTCCCTAGGGACACTTACAGATACGCAGTATTTT
TRBJ1-1,TRBD1,TRBV6-2/TRBV6-3,-,CASSPPRQGVNTEAFF,TGTGCCAGCAGCCCTCCGCGACAGGGCGTGAACACTGAAGCTTTCTTT
TRBJ1-5,-,TRBV7-8,-,CASSSDSYSNQPQHF,TGTGCCAGCAGCTCGGACAGCTATAGCAATCAGCCCCAGCATTTT
TRBJ1-1,-,TRBV7-3,-,CASSLIQSMNTEAFF,TGTGCCAGCAGCTTAATCCAAAGCATGAACACTGAAGCTTTCTTT
TRBJ2-7,-,TRBV25-1,-,CASSEDEGAYEQYF,TGTGCCAGCAGTGAAGACGAAGGGGCCTACGAGCAGTACTTC
TRBJ2-5,TRBD2,TRBV27,once,CASSPAGGGEYF,TGTGCCAGCAGTCCCGCCGGCGGGGGGGAGTACTTC
TRBJ1-2,-,TRBV11-2,-,CASSLDGASPWGYTF,TGTGCCAGCAGCTTAGATGGGGCAAGCCCCTGGGGCTACACCTTC
TRBJ2-5,-,TRBV20-1,-,CSAGTGETQYF,TGCAGTGCAGGAACGGGGGAGACCCAGTACTTC
TRBJ2-5,-,TRBV5-6,-,CASSLVQVRETQYF,TGTGCCAGCAGCTTGGTGCAGGTTAGGGAGACCCAGTACTTC
TRBJ2-1,-,TRBV19,-,CASRAGGPYNEQFF,TGTGCCAGTAGGGCCGGGGGTCCTTACAATGAGCAGTTCTTC
TRBJ2-2,-,TRBV15,-,CATSRDWSGQGRDTGELFF,TGTGCCACCAGCAGAGATTGGTCCGGGCAGGGGAGGGACACCGGGGAGCTGTTTTTT
TRBJ2-1,-,TRBV27,-,CASSLRGDSSYNEQFF,TGTGCCAGCAGTTTAAGGGGGGACAGTTCCTACAATGAGCAGTTCTTC
TRBJ2-2,-,TRBV9,few,CASSVDYLPTGELFF,TGTGCCAGCAGCGTCGACTACTTACCCACCGGGGAGCTGTTTTTT
TRBJ2-3,TRBD2,TRBV25-1,-,CASSELSGGATDTQYF,TGTGCCAGCAGTGAATTGTCGGGAGGAGCAACAGATACGCAGTATTTT
TRBJ1-6,-,TRBV11-3,few,CASSVRRRRLNSPLHF,TGTGCCAGCAGCGTCAGGAGGAGGCGGCTAAATTCACCCCTCCACTTT
TRBJ1-5,-,TRBV19,-,CASSITTQVPQPQHF,TGTGCCAGTAGTATAACCACCCAGGTGCCTCAGCCCCAGCATTTT
TRBJ2-1,TRBD2,TRBV10-3,once,CAISGGLAENEQFF,TGTGCCATCAGTGGGGGACTAGCGGAGAATGAGCAGTTCTTC
TRBJ1-1,-,TRBV11-1,-,CASSKQGTLSTEAFF,TGTGCCAGCAGCAAACAGGGTACTTTGTCCACTGAAGCTTTCTTT
TRBJ1-2,TRBD1,TRBV19,-,CASSRSARDRGNGYTF,TGTGCCAGTAGTAGATCGGCCCGGGACAGGGGCAATGGCTACACCTTC
TRBJ2-3,-,TRBV4-3,once,CASSQDPQGTDTQYF,TGCGCCAGCAGCCAAGATCCACAGGGCACAGATACGCAGTATTTT
TRBJ2-7,TRBD1,TRBV19,-,CASSARGLSYEQYF,TGTGCCAGTAGTGCCAGGGGGCTCTCCTACGAGCAGTACTTC
TRBJ1-6,TRBD1,TRBV4-1,few,CASSNTGQGNSPLHF,TGCGCCAGCTCTAACACGGGACAGGGCAATTCACCCCTCCACTTT
TRBJ1-1,-,TRBV11-2,-,CASSLGHSPNTEAFF,TGTGCCAGCAGCTTAGGACACTCACCCAACACTGAAGCTTTCTTT
TRBJ1-5,TRBD1,TRBV3-1/TRBV3-2,-,CASSRGQGANQPQHF,TGTGCCAGCAGTCGAGGACAGGGGGCGAATCAGCCCCAGCATTTT
TRBJ2-1,-,TRBV6-5,once,CASSYSQEFRQFF,TGTGCCAGCAGTTACTCGCAGGAATTCAGGCAGTTCTTC
TRBJ1-3,-,TRBV7-8,-,CASSLRSGNTIYF,TGTGCCAGCAGCTTACGCTCTGGAAACACCATATATTTT
TRBJ1-2,TRBD1,TRBV6-6,-,CASSPLTGNYGYTF,TGTGCCAGCAGCCCCCTGACAGGGAACTATGGCTACACCTTC
TRBJ2-3,TRBD2,TRBV7-7,-,CATGGGAGDTQYF,TGTGCCACCGGGGGGGGTGCCGGGGATACGCAGTATTTT
TRBJ2-1,-,TRBV18,-,CASSPGEVPNYNEQFF,TGTGCCAGCTCACCGGGCGAAGTACCGAACTACAATGAGCAGTTCTTC
TRBJ1-4,TRBD1,TRBV4-3,-,CASSQGTGGVNNEKLFF,TGCGCCAGCAGCCAAGGGACAGGGGGCGTGAATAATGAAAAACTGTTTTTT
TRBJ1-2,-,TRBV13,-,CASSLGEGDGYTF,TGTGCCAGCAGCTTAGGTGAGGGGGATGGCTACACCTTC
TRBJ2-5,-,TRBV7-9,-,CAIEAGETQYF,TGTGCCATCGAGGCCGGGGAGACCCAGTACTTC
TRBJ1-5,-,TRBV10-1,once,CASSGLDYSNQPQHF,TGCGCCAGCAGTGGACTGGATTATAGCAATCAGCCCCAGCATTTT
TRBJ2-1,TRBD1,TRBV6-2/TRBV6-3,once,CASSSLSYRDRGSNEQFF,TGTGCCAGCAGTTCCTTATCATACCGGGACAGGGGTTCCAATGAGCAGTTCTTC
TRBJ2-7,TRBD2,TRBV7-2,-,CASSLWAGDPSYEQYF,TGTGCCAGCAGCTTATGGGCGGGAGACCCATCCTACGAGCAGTACTTC
TRBJ1-2,-,TRBV19,-,CASSRAPGGSTGYTF,TGTGCCAGTAGCCGGGCCCCGGGGGGATCGACTGGCTACACCTTC
TRBJ2-7,-,TRBV11-1,-,CASSLGPPGAYEQYF,TGTGCCAGCAGCTTGGGCCCTCCGGGAGCCTACGAGCAGTACTTC
TRBJ1-5,-,TRBV3-1/TRBV3-2,-,CASSRGGRRGNQPQHF,TGTGCCAGCAGCCGCGGGGGACGAAGGGGCAATCAGCCCCAGCATTTT
TRBJ2-3,TRBD2,TRBV5-5,-,CASSQGRATDTQYF,TGTGCCAGCAGCCAAGGGAGGGCCACAGATACGCAGTATTTT
TRBJ1-1,-,TRBV19,-,CASSQGRNTEAFF,TGTGCCAGTAGTCAGGGAAGGAACACTGAAGCTTTCTTT
TRBJ1-1,TRBD1,TRBV6-5,-,CASSYFPTGWNTEAFF,TGTGCCAGCAGTTACTTCCCGACAGGGTGGAACACTGAAGCTTTCTTT
TRBJ1-4,-,TRBV12-5,-,CASGLVGGEKLFF,TGTGCTAGTGGTTTGGTTGGAGGGGAAAAACTGTTTTTT
TRBJ1-1,TRBD1,TRBV2,-,CASSERSTGVDTEAFF,TGTGCCAGCAGTGAACGCTCAACAGGGGTCGACACTGAAGCTTTCTTT
TRBJ2-7,TRBD1,TRBV7-7,-,CASSIHRGYEQYF,TGTGCCAGCAGCATACACAGGGGGTACGAGCAGTACTTC